The 9 T cell receptor beta chains presented below share a single source sample, sequenced in a study of T cell clusters in autoimmune cytopenias. TRB amplification used 250 ng of peripheral blood genomic DNA. Multiplex touch-down PCR amplified TRB using TRB-A and TRB-B pools in one tube. Reanalyzing the multiplex PCR reads, TCRdb keeps one entry per CDR3 protein, without DNA. The sample table includes 6,500 to 8,500 distinct CDR3 sequences. Material: peripheral blood. The receptor source for this set is a human donor with an autoimmune cytopenia or autoimmune hepatitis (not recorded which).

The rearrangement joins TRBV7-6 to TRBJ1-1. CDR1 is SGHVS, CDR2 FNYEAQ, per germline. The CDR3 consists of 14 residues. CDR3 loop: CASSLEVTDTEAFF. Supplemented by reference TRBV7-6 and TRBJ1-1, the full variable domain reads GAGVSQSPRYKVTKRGQDVALRCDPISGHVSLYWYRQALGQGPEFLTYFNYEAQQDKSGLPNDRFSAERPEGSISTLTIQRTEQRDSAMYRCASSLEVTDTEAFFGQGTRLTVV.

This clonotype ranks as medium-sized in terms of frequency. The chain links TRBV18 to TRBJ1-2; TCRdb designates TRBD1, a call that cannot be tested without DNA. The CDR3 runs 15 residues. From germline, CDR1 is KGHSH and CDR2 LQKENI. CDR3 residues: CASSPATTGGDGYTF.

This clonotype registers medium-sized by frequency. The chain recombines TRBV6-2 or TRBV6-3 with TRBJ2-3; TCRdb picks TRBD1, but there is no DNA to check that call. CDR3 length equals 13 residues. The germline V gene encodes CDR1 MNHEY and CDR2 SVGEGT. CDR3 sequence: CASRPSWGDTQYF.

V usage is TRBV6-5 and J usage is TRBJ1-5; the D gene TCRdb calls, TRBD1, cannot be checked with no DNA. From germline, CDR1 is MNHEY and CDR2 SVGAGI. The CDR3 length is 15 residues. The CDR3 loop reads CASRTDRYSNQPQHF.

The chain joins TRBV27 to TRBJ1-2; TCRdb's assignment of TRBD1 cannot be checked, as there is no DNA. Per germline, CDR1 MNHEY and CDR2 SMNVEV (reference sequence). This CDR3 spans 14 amino acids. The CDR3 loop is CASSEKGDHYGYTF.

Its frequency marks this clonotype as medium-sized. This chain links TRBV30 with TRBJ1-5. The CDR3 extends over 13 amino acids. CDR1 is GTSNPN and CDR2 is SVGIG in the germline V gene (reference sequence). CDR3 protein: CAWSAQHNQPQHF.

This sequence joins TRBV20-1 and TRBJ1-4; TCRdb's D call, TRBD1, is unchecked because there is no DNA. The CDR3 sequence is 13 residues long. Per the germline V gene, CDR1 is DFQATT and CDR2 is SNEGSKA (reference sequence). CDR3 sequence: CSARAGIDEKLFF.

This clonotype is medium-sized (0.01 to 0.1%) by frequency. The rearrangement joins TRBV18 to TRBJ2-6; TCRdb calls TRBD1, which cannot be checked without DNA. Germline CDR1 is KGHSH and CDR2 is LQKENI. CDR3 length equals 15 residues. CDR3 sequence reads: CASSHGTGEANVLTF.

This clonotype is called medium-sized (0.01 to 0.1%) based on its frequency. The J gene is TRBJ1-1, the V gene TRBV18. The V gene's germline CDR1 is KGHSH and CDR2 LQKENI. This CDR3 contains 14 residues. The CDR3 loop is CASSPPLRNTEAFF.